The 12 T cell receptor beta chains below were found in one sample sequenced in a study of response to subunit inactivated influenza vaccine. MiXCR was run by TCRdb on the RT-PCR reads, yielding one entry per CDR3 protein. The table lists over 750,000 distinct CDR3 sequences, 21% of them singletons. Sequenced here: PBMCs from blood, sampled roughly 5 days after vaccination. These TCRs come from a man between 50 and 59 years old who received an inactivated influenza vaccine.

This clonotype was seen only a few times. The V and J genes are TRBV5-1 and TRBJ2-1; TRBD2 matches 12 bases. The CDR3 contains 16 residues. V lost 2 bases, J lost 8 bases, and 8 bases stayed unmatched. From germline, CDR1 is SGHRS and CDR2 YFSETQ. The CDR3 sequence: CASSFLAGGREDEQFF. The CDR3 DNA sequence: TGCGCCAGCAGCTTCCTAGCGGGGGGGCGAGAGGATGAGCAGTTCTTC.

J is TRBJ2-7 and V is TRBV20-1; 12 bases are a match to TRBD2. Germline trimming cut 5 bases from V and 7 bases from J; bases unmatched to any gene: 15. Germline V gene sequence: CDR1 DFQATT, CDR2 SNEGSKA (reference sequence). The CDR3 loop spans 16 amino acids. The CDR3 bases are TGCAGTGCTCAACTACTAGCGGGAGGTGCCCTTTATGAGCAGTACTTC. Encoded protein: CSAQLLAGGALYEQYF.

This chain uses TRBV20-1 with TRBJ1-1, with no clear D. Trimming took off 8 bases at V and 1 base at J, with 14 bases between the two ends. Germline V gene lookup returns CDR1 DFQATT and CDR2 SNEGSKA (reference sequence). The CDR3 covers 13 residues. In DNA, the CDR3 is TGCAGTTCTCATGTATCGAGGAACACTGAAGCTTTCTTT. The encoded protein is CSSHVSRNTEAFF.

At least ten counts were recorded for this clonotype. The chain recombines TRBV6-6 with TRBJ2-1; no firm D call. The CDR3 is 11 amino acids. CDR1 and CDR2 from the germline V gene are MNHNY and SVGAGI (reference sequence). Trimming removed 8 bases from V and 9 bases from J, with 11 bases in between. The CDR3 nucleotides are TGTGCCAGCGGGGATTATACTGAGCAGTTCTTC. Protein sequence: CASGDYTEQFF.

This clonotype was observed a few times. The chain has TRBV11-2 and TRBJ2-2; D might be TRBD1 (6 bases). V was pared by 6 bases and J by 3 bases, with 17 bases between. The V gene's germline CDR1 is SGHAT and CDR2 FQNNGV. CDR3 length: 16 residues. The CDR3: CASRKGETRYTGELFF. CDR3 DNA: TGTGCCAGCAGGAAGGGGGAGACGAGATACACCGGGGAGCTGTTTTTT.

This clonotype was seen repeatedly, ten times or more. V is TRBV9 and J is TRBJ1-3; tentatively, D is TRBD1 (6 bases). V was trimmed by 4 bases and J by 4 bases, leaving 18 bases between them. This CDR3 spans 16 amino acids. Germline values: CDR1 SGDLS, CDR2 YYNGEE. The CDR3 coding sequence is TGTGCCAGCAGCCGACGGACAGTCGCGTCGGGAAACACCATATATTTT. Encoded protein: CASSRRTVASGNTIYF.

In this sample, this clonotype turned up a few times. This chain links TRBV10-3 with TRBJ1-5; unclear D gene. The length of the CDR3 is 12 residues. V dropped 3 bases and J dropped 1 base, with 1 base sitting between them. CDR1 and CDR2 (germline): ENHRY, SYGVKD. DNA of the CDR3: TGTGCCATCAGTGACAGCAATCAGCCCCAGCATTTT. This encodes CAISDSNQPQHF.

This clonotype has just a few counts. This rearrangement joins TRBV7-9 to TRBJ2-3, with D perhaps TRBD2 (6 bases). V was trimmed by 7 bases and J by 1 base, leaving 15 bases between them. The CDR3 covers 15 residues. CDR1 and CDR2 (germline): SEHNR, FQNEAQ (reference sequence). The CDR3: CASNPTEGGTDTQYF. CDR3 sequence (DNA): TGTGCCAGCAATCCCACGGAGGGTGGCACAGATACGCAGTATTTT.

This clonotype was observed a few times. V and J are TRBV6-5 and TRBJ2-1; D uncertain. Germline assignment: CDR1 MNHEY and CDR2 SVGAGI. The V and J ends lost 2 bases and 11 bases respectively, with 28 bases between them. This CDR3 is built from 18 residues. DNA for the CDR3: TGTGCCAGCAGTTACGTGTCCAACCCTACAATGAGCCCGGCGAAGCAGTTCTTC. Translated: CASSYVSNPTMSPAKQFF.

A few counts support this clonotype. The chain couples TRBV20-1 to TRBJ1-1; D is possibly TRBD1 (5 bases). The CDR3 spans 14 residues. V was cut by 3 bases and J by 1 base, with 12 bases left in between. Germline lookup yields CDR1 DFQATT and CDR2 SNEGSKA (reference sequence). Written as DNA, the CDR3 is TGCAGTGCTAGTGGCAGGACAAAGAACACTGAAGCTTTCTTT. It is translated as CSASGRTKNTEAFF.

The CDR3, as DNA: TGTGCCAGCAGTTTTAGGCAGGGAGGCTCACCCCTCCACTTT. As protein: CASSFRQGGSPLHF. The genes are TRBV12-3 or TRBV12-4 and TRBJ1-6; D may be TRBD1 (5 bases). The CDR3 contains 14 residues. Trimming took off 3 bases at V and 10 bases at J, with 13 bases between the two ends.

This chain joins TRBV12-2 and TRBJ1-5; TRBD1, the table's D call, lacks a check against the DNA. TRBV12-2 is described as a pseudogene. The CDR3 consists of 15 residues. DNA of the CDR3: TGTGCAAGTCGCCCCGGGACGGAAACCAATCAGCCCCAGCATTTT. This codes for CASRPGTETNQPQHF.